One and the same sample provided the 5 T cell receptor beta chains below, sequenced in a study of blood T cells in healthy people across ages. It was with a sample-barcoded 5' primer and a J-beta primer mix that a second PCR of about 6 to 12 cycles was run. TCRdb recomputed calls from the 5' RACE reads with MiXCR, one row per CDR3 protein. The sample holds about 650,000 distinct CDR3 sequences; less than 40% are singletons and the top ten take 15%. Sequencing was done on a sample of blood. The receptors derive from a woman of 80 years or more in good health.

This clonotype was observed a few times. The V and J genes are TRBV3-1 and TRBJ2-3; weak D call: TRBD1 (5 bases). The germline gives CDR1 LGHDT, CDR2 YNNKEL (reference sequence). V was cut by 5 bases and J by 0 bases, with 12 bases left in between. CDR3 length equals 15 residues. CDR3 DNA: TGTGCCAGCAGCGACAGTTTCAGTAGCACAGATACGCAGTATTTT. Residues: CASSDSFSSTDTQYF.

This sequence joins TRBV7-9 and TRBJ1-1; D is perhaps TRBD1 (5 bases). Trimming removed 4 bases at V and 4 bases at J, with 10 bases between. The CDR3 loop spans 13 amino acids. Germline V lookup: CDR1 SEHNR, CDR2 FQNEAQ (reference sequence). In nucleotides, the CDR3 is TGTGCCAGCAGCTCCCGGGGCCCCACTGAAGCTTTCTTT. Its translation is CASSSRGPTEAFF.

This chain links TRBV20-1 with TRBJ2-7; 9 bases are shared with TRBD2. Germline CDR1 is DFQATT and CDR2 is SNEGSKA (reference sequence). This CDR3 contains 15 residues. With 6 bases clipped from V and 5 bases from J, the junction kept 14 bases outside the gene matches. The chain's CDR3 is CSAPSNIAGDDEQYF. CDR3 nucleotides: TGCAGTGCCCCAAGCAACATAGCGGGAGACGACGAGCAGTACTTC.

This clonotype has ten or more counts. V and J are TRBV5-1 and TRBJ2-3; 8 bases match TRBD1. Germline loops: CDR1 SGHRS, CDR2 YFSETQ. Trimming took 2 bases from V and 1 from J; bases not matched to a gene: 6. This CDR3 comprises 16 residues. The CDR3 DNA sequence: TGCGCCAGCAGCTTAAGTACAGGGGGAGGCACAGATACGCAGTATTTT. This gives the protein CASSLSTGGGTDTQYF.

This clonotype has ten or more counts. The genes are TRBV20-1 and TRBJ1-2, with 8 bases fitting TRBD1. The CDR3 covers 15 residues. V lost 6 bases, J lost 8 bases, and 17 bases stayed unmatched. Germline V gives CDR1 DFQATT, CDR2 SNEGSKA (reference sequence). The CDR3 DNA reads TGCAGTGCCGGGGGTGAAATGACAGGGGAGGTCGGCTACACCTTC. As protein: CSAGGEMTGEVGYTF.